This TCR beta chain stems from a study of CD8+ T cells in alopecia areata. Study-level information: The drug, tofacitinib, lasted 6 to 18 months, followed by 6 months off drug. Findings and limits, study-wide: Tofacitinib did not eliminate many expanded lesional clones from scalp or blood.

Investigators isolated RNA and reverse transcribed it into cDNA to act as the sequencing template. TCRdb's copy holds only in-frame clones and misses some; the assay was immunoSEQ multiplex PCR. The table has approximately 120,000 clones, over 60% seen once. Treatment here: oral pan-JAK inhibitor, 5-10 mg twice daily. To note about this clone: The antigen remains undetermined.

Sequenced here: CD4+ T cells sorted from blood, sampled at week 4, from a patient treated with tofacitinib. This sequence originates from a human donor with alopecia areata.

This CDR3 is CASSPTGTGEFGGYTF. The CDR3 DNA follows: TGTGCCAGTAGTCCAACCGGGACAGGGGAATTTGGTGGCTACACCTTC. The V call is TRBV19, the J call TRBJ1-2; 10 bases map to TRBD1. The CDR3 is 16 residues long. CDR1 and CDR2 from the germline V gene are LNHDA and SQIVND (reference sequence). After removal of 5 bases from V and 7 bases from J, the junction contained 13 bases not matched to a gene.